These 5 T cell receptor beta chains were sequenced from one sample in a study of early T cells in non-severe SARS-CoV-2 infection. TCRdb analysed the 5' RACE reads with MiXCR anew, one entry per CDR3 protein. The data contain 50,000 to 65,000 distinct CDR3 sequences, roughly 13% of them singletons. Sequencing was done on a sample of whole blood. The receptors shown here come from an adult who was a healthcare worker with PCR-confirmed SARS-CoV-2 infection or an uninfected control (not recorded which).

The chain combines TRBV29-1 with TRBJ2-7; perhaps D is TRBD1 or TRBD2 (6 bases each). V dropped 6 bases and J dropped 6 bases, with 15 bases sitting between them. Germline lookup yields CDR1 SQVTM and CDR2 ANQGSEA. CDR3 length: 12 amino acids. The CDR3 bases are TGCAGCGTAGGATTCGGGGGCGGCGAGCAGTACTTC. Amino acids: CSVGFGGGEQYF.

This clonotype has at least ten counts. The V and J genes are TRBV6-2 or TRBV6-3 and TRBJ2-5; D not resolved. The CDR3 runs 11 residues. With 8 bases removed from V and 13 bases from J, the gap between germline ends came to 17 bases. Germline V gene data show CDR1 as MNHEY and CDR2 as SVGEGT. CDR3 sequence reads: CASGMDARRYF. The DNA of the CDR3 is TGTGCCAGCGGGATGGACGCGCGCCGGTACTTC.

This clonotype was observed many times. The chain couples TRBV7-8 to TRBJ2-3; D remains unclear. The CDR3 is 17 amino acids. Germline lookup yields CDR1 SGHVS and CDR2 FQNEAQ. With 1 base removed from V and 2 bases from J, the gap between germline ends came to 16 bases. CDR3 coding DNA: TGTGCCAGCAGCTTAGTAGGCGCGGCGACTCCCACAGATACGCAGTATTTT. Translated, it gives CASSLVGAATPTDTQYF.

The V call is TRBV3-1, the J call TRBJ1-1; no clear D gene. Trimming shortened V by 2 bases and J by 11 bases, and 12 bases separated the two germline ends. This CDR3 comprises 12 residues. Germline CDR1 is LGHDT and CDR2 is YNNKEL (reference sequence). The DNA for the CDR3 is TGTGCCAGCAGCCAAAGTACGGCGGGGGCTTTCTTT. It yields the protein CASSQSTAGAFF.

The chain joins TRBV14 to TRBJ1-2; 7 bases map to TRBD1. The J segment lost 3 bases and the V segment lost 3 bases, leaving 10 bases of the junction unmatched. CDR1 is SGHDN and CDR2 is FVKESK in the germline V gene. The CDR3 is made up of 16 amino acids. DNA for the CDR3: TGTGCCAGCAGCCAGCGAGGGGGCGATCGGGACTATGGCTACACCTTC. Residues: CASSQRGGDRDYGYTF.